A selection of T cell receptor beta chains follows, all from one sample in a study of blood T cell repertoires in COVID-19. Sequencing used immunoSEQ multiplex PCR; TCRdb keeps in-frame clones, though not all of them. The sample consists of some 120,000 clones, about 88% of them appearing once. Specimen: peripheral blood. These TCRs come from a man aged 45-60 years with active COVID-19. Both conserved end residues are part of each CDR3. A D gene is named only where the DNA matches it firmly. Expanded clones are given a class, and other clones once, few, many or no size at all.

V,size,J,D,CDR3,DNA
TRBV9,NA,TRBJ2-1,TRBD2,CASSELAGDYNEQFF,TGTGCCAGCAGCGAGCTAGCGGGAGACTACAATGAGCAGTTCTTC
TRBV3-1/TRBV3-2,NA,TRBJ1-2,NA,CASSLRGNYGYTF,TGTGCCAGCAGCCTCCGGGGGAACTATGGCTACACCTTC
TRBV10-2,NA,TRBJ2-1,NA,CASSENGGHNEQFF,TGCGCCAGCAGTGAGAACGGGGGACACAATGAGCAGTTCTTC
TRBV5-1,NA,TRBJ1-1,TRBD1,CASSSRQGEGTEAFF,TGCGCCAGCAGCTCGAGACAGGGGGAAGGGACTGAAGCTTTCTTT
TRBV5-1,NA,TRBJ1-4,NA,CASSEKGLANEKLFF,TGCGCCAGCAGCGAGAAGGGGCTGGCTAATGAAAAACTGTTTTTT
TRBV5-1,NA,TRBJ2-3,NA,CASSLNTDTQYF,TGCGCCAGCAGCCTTAACACAGATACGCAGTATTTT
TRBV27,NA,TRBJ1-4,NA,CASSLSDPIQGVPNEKLFF,TGTGCCAGCAGTTTATCGGATCCAATCCAGGGCGTGCCTAATGAAAAACTGTTTTTT
TRBV3-1/TRBV3-2,NA,TRBJ2-1,NA,CASSHARTVNGEQFF,TGTGCCAGCAGCCATGCCCGGACAGTAAACGGTGAGCAGTTCTTC
TRBV5-1,NA,TRBJ1-1,NA,CASSLAGAGDTLNTEAFF,TGCGCCAGCAGCTTGGCCGGGGCAGGGGATACATTGAACACTGAAGCTTTCTTT
TRBV19,NA,TRBJ2-1,TRBD2,CASSVLAGGTYNEQFF,TGTGCCAGTAGTGTACTAGCGGGGGGTACCTACAATGAGCAGTTCTTC
TRBV6-1,NA,TRBJ1-1,NA,CASNEQGRTEAFF,TGTGCCAGCAATGAACAGGGTAGGACTGAAGCTTTCTTT
TRBV5-4,NA,TRBJ2-5,NA,CASSLGGTSLLQETQYF,TGTGCCAGCAGCTTGGGGGGGACAAGCCTTCTCCAAGAGACCCAGTACTTC
TRBV11-2,NA,TRBJ2-3,TRBD2,CASSLGRLAGLTDTQYF,TGTGCCAGCAGCTTAGGGAGACTAGCGGGGCTCACAGATACGCAGTATTTT
TRBV15,NA,TRBJ2-1,TRBD2,CATSRDLLAGRNPGRNEQFF,TGTGCCACCAGCAGAGATTTACTAGCGGGAAGGAACCCCGGTAGGAATGAGCAGTTCTTC
TRBV29-1,NA,TRBJ2-5,NA,CSVIDGGETQYF,TGCAGCGTTATAGACGGGGGAGAGACCCAGTACTTC
TRBV5-1,once,TRBJ2-2,NA,CASSPRTTPNTGELFF,TGCGCCAGCAGCCCGAGGACAACCCCAAACACCGGGGAGCTGTTTTTT
TRBV7-9,NA,TRBJ2-5,TRBD2,CASSSNPSGKETQYF,TGTGCCAGCAGCTCGAACCCTAGCGGAAAAGAGACCCAGTACTTC
TRBV19,once,TRBJ2-5,TRBD2,CASSLRYLAGGVSETQYF,TGTGCCAGTAGTTTGAGGTACCTAGCGGGAGGTGTTTCGGAGACCCAGTACTTC
TRBV18,NA,TRBJ2-5,NA,CASSPVGPAQETQYF,TGTGCCAGCTCACCAGTGGGGCCGGCGCAAGAGACCCAGTACTTC
TRBV5-4,once,TRBJ1-1,NA,CASSSGVLETEAFF,TGTGCCAGCAGCTCGGGGGTCCTGGAGACTGAAGCTTTCTTT
TRBV14,once,TRBJ2-5,TRBD2,CASSQTAGGRQETQYF,TGTGCCAGCAGCCAGACGGCGGGGGGGCGCCAAGAGACCCAGTACTTC
TRBV4-1,NA,TRBJ1-4,NA,CASSRGTLNTDQLFF,TGCGCCAGCAGCCGTGGGACACTCAATACGGATCAACTGTTTTTT
TRBV11-3,NA,TRBJ2-1,TRBD2,CASSLDLLREGATSHNEQFF,TGTGCCAGCAGCTTAGATCTGTTACGGGAGGGAGCCACTTCACACAATGAGCAGTTCTTC
TRBV6-5,NA,TRBJ1-1,TRBD1,CASIGQGVPLTEAFF,TGTGCCAGCATCGGGCAGGGGGTTCCGTTGACTGAAGCTTTCTTT
TRBV3-1/TRBV3-2,few,TRBJ2-1,TRBD1,CASSPLQRSGGDEQFF,TGTGCCAGCAGCCCACTACAGCGCTCAGGGGGCGATGAGCAGTTCTTC
TRBV4-1,NA,TRBJ1-1,NA,CASSQPGDVTEAFF,TGCGCCAGCAGCCAACCCGGGGATGTCACTGAAGCTTTCTTT
TRBV13,NA,TRBJ2-7,TRBD1,CASSLRTGSREQYF,TGTGCCAGCAGCTTAAGGACAGGAAGCCGCGAGCAGTACTTC
TRBV19,NA,TRBJ1-3,NA,CASSILGAGGNTIYF,TGTGCCAGTAGTATTTTGGGGGCTGGTGGAAACACCATATATTTT
TRBV28,NA,TRBJ2-1,NA,CASSPTTRNAYNEQFF,TGTGCCAGCAGTCCGACTACACGGAACGCCTACAATGAGCAGTTCTTC
TRBV9,NA,TRBJ2-1,TRBD2,CASSVAGLAGGPSYNEQFF,TGTGCCAGCAGCGTAGCTGGACTAGCGGGAGGGCCTTCCTACAATGAGCAGTTCTTC
TRBV6-5,NA,TRBJ2-7,TRBD2,CASSYSWGGSYEQYF,TGTGCCAGCAGTTACTCGTGGGGGGGATCCTACGAGCAGTACTTC
TRBV2,NA,TRBJ1-1,TRBD1,CASSGQGAEAFF,TGTGCCAGCAGCGGACAGGGGGCTGAAGCTTTCTTT
TRBV7-9,NA,TRBJ1-2,TRBD1,CASSSSDRGDSGYTF,TGTGCCAGCAGCTCGTCGGACAGGGGGGATTCTGGCTACACCTTC
TRBV6-5,NA,TRBJ2-7,NA,CASSPGGRRGEQYF,TGTGCCAGCAGTCCAGGGGGGCGCAGGGGCGAGCAGTACTTC
TRBV21-1,NA,TRBJ2-6,NA,CASSMLIGSGANVLTF,TGTGCCAGCAGCATGCTCATCGGCTCTGGGGCCAACGTCCTGACTTTC
TRBV5-1,NA,TRBJ1-2,NA,CASSLDSRYGYTF,TGCGCCAGCAGCTTGGACTCTCGCTATGGCTACACCTTC
TRBV2,NA,TRBJ2-7,NA,CASSELQDYEQYF,TGTGCCAGCAGTGAGCTGCAGGACTACGAGCAGTACTTC
TRBV4-1,NA,TRBJ1-2,TRBD1,CASSQDLGQGVGSSYGYTF,TGCGCCAGCAGCCAAGATCTGGGACAGGGGGTCGGAAGTAGCTATGGCTACACCTTC
TRBV7-9,NA,TRBJ2-3,TRBD2,CASSLASGLTDTQYF,TGTGCCAGCAGCTTAGCTAGCGGGCTCACAGATACGCAGTATTTT
TRBV5-4,NA,TRBJ1-1,NA,CASSLGRGTEAFF,TGTGCCAGCAGCTTAGGGCGAGGGACTGAAGCTTTCTTT
TRBV5-4,NA,TRBJ2-5,NA,CASSLFSGGQETQYF,TGTGCCAGCAGCTTGTTTTCCGGGGGCCAAGAGACCCAGTACTTC